A selection of T cell receptor beta chains follows, all from one sample in a study of T cell responses to AZD1222 COVID-19 vaccine. Using immunoSEQ multiplex PCR, the repertoire was profiled, and TCRdb retains in-frame clones only, with some absent. The table lists more than 95,000 clones, 85% to 95% of them singletons. The sample here was peripheral blood, taken on day 0 of AZD1222 vaccination. These receptor sequences come from an adult in good health. Both conserved end residues are part of each CDR3. The D gene is left open where the match is weak. Clone size, where shown, is once, few, many, or a class for clones that have expanded.

CDR3 length	V gene	clone size	J gene	D gene	CDR3 protein	CDR3 DNA
16	TRBV27	once	TRBJ2-7	TRBD1	CASISLGTGVSYEQYF	TGTGCCAGCATCAGTCTGGGGACAGGGGTTTCCTACGAGCAGTACTTC
18	TRBV2	few	TRBJ1-3	-	CASSETLARGAAGNTIYF	TGTGCCAGCAGTGAGACTCTGGCCAGGGGAGCGGCCGGAAACACCATATATTTT
16	TRBV5-4	-	TRBJ1-1	-	CASSSPRPDKNTEAFF	TGTGCCAGCAGCTCCCCTAGACCCGACAAGAACACTGAAGCTTTCTTT
11	TRBV20-1	-	TRBJ2-1	-	CSATPVNEQFF	TGCAGTGCCACACCAGTTAATGAGCAGTTCTTC
14	TRBV28	-	TRBJ1-6	-	CASSATFYNSPLHF	TGTGCCAGCAGTGCCACATTCTATAATTCACCCCTCCACTTT
15	TRBV2	-	TRBJ2-7	-	CASSQKWQGTYEQYF	TGTGCCAGCAGCCAAAAGTGGCAGGGCACCTACGAGCAGTACTTC
15	TRBV7-9	-	TRBJ2-7	-	CASSSQRPVDYEQYF	TGTGCCAGCAGCTCCCAGAGGCCAGTTGACTACGAGCAGTACTTC
15	TRBV18	-	TRBJ2-3	-	CASSRSDRERDTQYF	TGTGCCAGCTCCCGATCGGACCGCGAGAGGGATACGCAGTATTTT
15	TRBV18	once	TRBJ1-5	TRBD1	CASSHRDRVNQPQHF	TGTGCCAGCTCACACCGGGACAGGGTGAATCAGCCCCAGCATTTT
16	TRBV7-9	-	TRBJ1-2	TRBD1	CASSSVAGQGLYGYTF	TGTGCCAGCAGCTCAGTAGCGGGACAGGGGCTGTACGGCTACACCTTC
17	TRBV11-2	once	TRBJ2-3	TRBD2	CASSSPGLAGAPDTQYF	TGTGCCAGCAGCTCCCCGGGACTAGCGGGAGCTCCGGATACGCAGTATTTT
17	TRBV5-1	-	TRBJ1-4	-	CASSLVHTRGEGEKLFF	TGCGCCAGCAGCTTGGTTCACACTCGGGGGGAAGGTGAAAAACTGTTTTTT
18	TRBV18	-	TRBJ2-3	-	CASSPSHPGGVFTDTQYF	TGTGCCAGCTCACCATCCCACCCGGGCGGGGTCTTCACAGATACGCAGTATTTT
15	TRBV3-1/TRBV3-2	-	TRBJ1-1	-	CASSPGTRSPTEAFF	TGTGCCAGCAGCCCCGGGACTAGGTCACCCACTGAAGCTTTCTTT
14	TRBV6-1	-	TRBJ2-1	-	CASSEIADYNEQFF	TGTGCCAGCAGTGAGATAGCGGATTACAATGAGCAGTTCTTC
16	TRBV7-8	once	TRBJ2-7	TRBD1	CASSLLRQGATYEQYF	TGTGCCAGCAGCTTACTTCGACAGGGGGCGACCTACGAGCAGTACTTC
15	TRBV28	-	TRBJ2-1	TRBD2	CASSFSGNSYNEQFF	TGTGCCAGCAGTTTTAGCGGGAACTCCTACAATGAGCAGTTCTTC
12	TRBV7-9	-	TRBJ2-7	-	CASSFDHYEQYF	TGTGCCAGCAGCTTTGACCACTACGAGCAGTACTTC
15	TRBV25-1	-	TRBJ2-2	TRBD1	CASTDRGPYTGELFF	TGTGCCAGCACTGACAGGGGGCCGTACACCGGGGAGCTGTTTTTT
14	TRBV29-1	-	TRBJ1-1	-	CSVEETLGNTEAFF	TGCAGCGTTGAAGAAACACTGGGGAACACTGAAGCTTTCTTT
16	TRBV14	once	TRBJ2-3	TRBD1	CASSLLARGTADTQYF	TGTGCCAGCAGCCTTCTCGCCAGGGGGACGGCAGATACGCAGTATTTT
14	TRBV18	-	TRBJ1-5	TRBD1	CASSSGGRDQPQHF	TGTGCCAGCTCATCAGGGGGCAGGGATCAGCCCCAGCATTTT
15	TRBV7-8	-	TRBJ2-1	-	CASSLGAPRYNEQFF	TGTGCCAGCAGCTTAGGAGCACCCCGGTACAATGAGCAGTTCTTC
16	TRBV3-1/TRBV3-2	-	TRBJ2-3	-	CASSQDWPGSTDTQYF	TGTGCCAGCAGCCAAGATTGGCCAGGCTCCACAGATACGCAGTATTTT
15	TRBV10-3	-	TRBJ2-2	-	CAISNTNTNTGELFF	TGTGCCATCAGTAATACAAACACGAACACCGGGGAGCTGTTTTTT
15	TRBV27	-	TRBJ2-3	TRBD2	CASRTLAGATDTQYF	TGTGCCAGCAGGACTCTAGCGGGGGCTACAGATACGCAGTATTTT
11	TRBV11-3	-	TRBJ2-7	-	CASSFTGEQYF	TGTGCCAGCAGCTTTACCGGCGAGCAGTACTTC
16	TRBV19	few	TRBJ2-4	TRBD2	CASSSGLADSKNIQYF	TGTGCCAGTAGTAGCGGACTAGCAGATAGCAAAAACATTCAGTACTTC
15	TRBV5-4	-	TRBJ1-2	-	CASSLGRQSFYGYTF	TGTGCCAGCAGCTTGGGGAGGCAGAGTTTCTATGGCTACACCTTC
14	TRBV6-5	-	TRBJ2-2	-	CAGGEGPYTGELFF	TGTGCCGGAGGGGAAGGACCTTACACCGGGGAGCTGTTTTTT
14	TRBV3-1/TRBV3-2	-	TRBJ2-1	-	CASSQLAAEGEQFF	TGTGCCAGCAGCCAGCTAGCTGCGGAGGGTGAGCAGTTCTTC
15	TRBV5-1	-	TRBJ2-1	TRBD2	CASSLEGLAGTQQFF	TGCGCCAGCAGCTTGGAAGGGCTAGCGGGAACACAGCAGTTCTTC
11	TRBV11-2	-	TRBJ1-5	-	CASSFHQPQHF	TGTGCCAGCAGCTTTCATCAGCCCCAGCATTTT
16	TRBV7-9	-	TRBJ2-3	TRBD2	CASSFRLAGGSDTQYF	TGTGCCAGCAGCTTCCGACTAGCGGGAGGGTCGGATACGCAGTATTTT
13	TRBV20-1	-	TRBJ2-5	-	CSASGRGQETQYF	TGCAGTGCTAGTGGGAGGGGGCAAGAGACCCAGTACTTC
18	TRBV21-1	-	TRBJ1-3	-	CASSHAYPCWFSGNTIYF	-
17	TRBV9	-	TRBJ2-5	TRBD1	CASSASPEDRGQETQYF	TGTGCCAGCAGCGCCTCACCCGAGGACAGGGGGCAAGAGACCCAGTACTTC
12	TRBV20-1	-	TRBJ2-1	-	CSASEGRLEQFF	TGCAGTGCTAGTGAGGGGCGGCTCGAGCAGTTCTTC
15	TRBV5-1	-	TRBJ2-1	-	CASSLVTSPYNEQFF	TGCGCCAGCAGCTTGGTAACTAGTCCCTACAATGAGCAGTTCTTC
16	TRBV4-1	once	TRBJ1-4	-	CASSQTSPLLSEKLFF	TGCGCCAGCAGCCAAACCAGCCCGCTACTTAGTGAAAAACTGTTTTTT
13	TRBV6-5	-	TRBJ2-7	TRBD2	CASSPGLATLWYF	TGTGCCAGCAGCCCGGGACTAGCAACTCTGTGGTACTTC
14	TRBV2	-	TRBJ2-1	TRBD2	CASSATGGPNEQFF	TGTGCCAGCAGTGCGACGGGAGGACCAAATGAGCAGTTCTTC
15	TRBV27	-	TRBJ1-1	-	CASSLIAGGGTEAFF	TGTGCCAGCAGTCTAATTGCGGGGGGCGGCACTGAAGCTTTCTTT
15	TRBV3-1/TRBV3-2	-	TRBJ2-3	-	CASSLLPGGTDTQYF	TGTGCCAGCAGCCTTTTACCCGGAGGCACAGATACGCAGTATTTT